A selection of T cell receptor beta chains follows, all from one sample in a study of T cell repertoires in cytomegalovirus infection. TCRdb passed the reads through MiXCR, listing each CDR3 protein once. The sample has hundreds of thousands of distinct CDR3 sequences, less than 25% seen once; the top ten hold less than 10%. Sequencing was carried out using CD8+ T cells from PBMCs. The receptors here all came from a human donor in good health (CMV status not recorded). Some clones in this sample may be carry-over from other donors' samples. Each CDR3 is given with its conserved first and last residue. D genes are given only for firm matches. Clone size appears in some rows only: once, few, many, or a class for an expanded clone.

d_call: .
j_call: TRBJ2-1
v_call: TRBV7-6
clone_size: many
cdr3_nt: TGTGCCAGCAGCTCCGAAGCGGGTGGTTACAATGAGCAGTTCTTC
cdr3_aa: CASSSEAGGYNEQFF

d_call: TRBD1
j_call: TRBJ2-1
v_call: TRBV6-2/TRBV6-3
clone_size: many
cdr3_nt: TGTGCCAGCGGTTATGTCCGGGACAGGGATTTGACCTACAATGAGCAGTTCTTC
cdr3_aa: CASGYVRDRDLTYNEQFF

d_call: .
j_call: TRBJ2-5
v_call: TRBV24-1
clone_size: .
cdr3_nt: TGTGCCACCAGTGATTCCCAGTACCAAGAGACCCAGTACTTC
cdr3_aa: CATSDSQYQETQYF

d_call: .
j_call: TRBJ2-1
v_call: TRBV20-1
clone_size: few
cdr3_nt: TGCAGTGCTAGTAGCTACTCCTACAATGAGCAGTTCTTC
cdr3_aa: CSASSYSYNEQFF

d_call: TRBD1
j_call: TRBJ1-6
v_call: TRBV7-9
clone_size: many
cdr3_nt: TGTGCCAGCAGCTTACCGGGACAGGGGAACAATTCACCCCTCCACTTT
cdr3_aa: CASSLPGQGNNSPLHF

d_call: .
j_call: TRBJ2-7
v_call: TRBV20-1
clone_size: .
cdr3_nt: TGCAGTGCTAAGCTGGGACCCTACGAGCAGTACTTC
cdr3_aa: CSAKLGPYEQYF

d_call: .
j_call: TRBJ2-1
v_call: TRBV7-9
clone_size: many
cdr3_nt: TGTGCCAGCAGCTCGCGCCGGGCCTATGGATGGGATGAGCAGTTCTTC
cdr3_aa: CASSSRRAYGWDEQFF

d_call: TRBD2
j_call: TRBJ2-3
v_call: TRBV28
clone_size: .
cdr3_nt: TGTGCCAGCAGCCCTGTGGGGGAGGGCAATCAGCCCCAGTATTTT
cdr3_aa: CASSPVGEGNQPQYF

d_call: TRBD2
j_call: TRBJ2-7
v_call: TRBV7-9
clone_size: .
cdr3_nt: TGTGCCAGCAGCCGCCGGGGGGGCTCCTACGAGCAGTACTTC
cdr3_aa: CASSRRGGSYEQYF

d_call: .
j_call: TRBJ1-1
v_call: TRBV7-9
clone_size: many
cdr3_nt: TGTGCCAGCAGCCATCAGAGGGGGTCTTTCACTGAAGCTTTCTTT
cdr3_aa: CASSHQRGSFTEAFF

d_call: .
j_call: TRBJ1-3
v_call: TRBV12-3/TRBV12-4
clone_size: .
cdr3_nt: TGTGCCAGCAGTTTGACAGCCCGAGAGGCTGGAAACACCATATATTTT
cdr3_aa: CASSLTAREAGNTIYF

d_call: TRBD1
j_call: TRBJ2-5
v_call: TRBV28
clone_size: .
cdr3_nt: TGTGCCAGCAGTTTGCGCCCTGGATCAGGGGGTTACCGAGAGACCCAGTACTTC
cdr3_aa: CASSLRPGSGGYRETQYF

d_call: .
j_call: TRBJ1-2
v_call: TRBV15
clone_size: .
cdr3_nt: TGTGCCACCAGCAGAGATCGGGGGGCCTATGGCTACACCTTC
cdr3_aa: CATSRDRGAYGYTF

d_call: .
j_call: TRBJ2-1
v_call: TRBV4-1
clone_size: many
cdr3_nt: TGCGCCAGCAGCCAAGATGCCGGGATCACTTACAATGAGCAGTTCTTC
cdr3_aa: CASSQDAGITYNEQFF

d_call: .
j_call: TRBJ2-1
v_call: TRBV14
clone_size: few
cdr3_nt: TGTGCCAGCAGCCTACTCTACAACAATGAGCAGTTCTTC
cdr3_aa: CASSLLYNNEQFF

d_call: .
j_call: TRBJ1-2
v_call: TRBV10-3
clone_size: .
cdr3_nt: TGTGCCATCAGGGAAAATTATGGCTACACCTTC
cdr3_aa: CAIRENYGYTF

d_call: .
j_call: TRBJ2-3
v_call: TRBV20-1
clone_size: few
cdr3_nt: TGCAGTGCTAGAGACCCCCAGTATTTT
cdr3_aa: CSARDPQYF

d_call: TRBD1
j_call: TRBJ1-2
v_call: TRBV7-9
clone_size: few
cdr3_nt: TGTGCCAGCAGCTTTGACAGGGCCTATGGCTACACCTTC
cdr3_aa: CASSFDRAYGYTF

d_call: .
j_call: TRBJ2-1
v_call: TRBV20-1
clone_size: .
cdr3_nt: TGCAGTGCTAGGAAAAGGTTGGGGGACTCCTACAATGAGCAGTTCTTC
cdr3_aa: CSARKRLGDSYNEQFF

d_call: TRBD2
j_call: TRBJ2-1
v_call: TRBV7-8
clone_size: .
cdr3_nt: TGTGCCAGCAGCTTAATTACCTCTAGCGGGGGGGGCCTCTACAATGAGCAGTTCTTC
cdr3_aa: CASSLITSSGGGLYNEQFF

d_call: .
j_call: TRBJ2-7
v_call: TRBV7-9
clone_size: few
cdr3_nt: TGTGCCAGCAGCTTAGAGCCCGATTACGAGCAGTACTTC
cdr3_aa: CASSLEPDYEQYF

d_call: .
j_call: TRBJ1-6
v_call: TRBV28
clone_size: .
cdr3_nt: TGTGCCAGCAACACGGGGCGGGGGTCACCCCTCCACTTT
cdr3_aa: CASNTGRGSPLHF

d_call: .
j_call: TRBJ1-2
v_call: TRBV7-6
clone_size: many
cdr3_nt: TGTGCCAGCAGCCCTTATGGAGAGAACTATGGCTACACCTTC
cdr3_aa: CASSPYGENYGYTF

d_call: TRBD1
j_call: TRBJ1-2
v_call: TRBV14
clone_size: many
cdr3_nt: TGTGCCAGCAGGAGAACTGGGGACAGTCTCTATGGCTACACCTTC
cdr3_aa: CASRRTGDSLYGYTF

d_call: .
j_call: TRBJ1-1
v_call: TRBV19
clone_size: .
cdr3_nt: TGTGCCAGTAGTATCCGAGGGGCCACTGAAGCTTTCTTT
cdr3_aa: CASSIRGATEAFF

d_call: .
j_call: TRBJ2-7
v_call: TRBV19
clone_size: few
cdr3_nt: TGTGCCAGTAGTCCCTCGACAGGCTACGAGCAGTACTTC
cdr3_aa: CASSPSTGYEQYF

d_call: TRBD1
j_call: TRBJ1-5
v_call: TRBV28
clone_size: few
cdr3_nt: TGTGCCAGCAGTTTTCCCGCGACAGGGACGGGCAATCAGCCCCAGCATTTT
cdr3_aa: CASSFPATGTGNQPQHF

d_call: .
j_call: TRBJ2-7
v_call: TRBV27
clone_size: few
cdr3_nt: TGTGCCAGCAGTTTATCAGAAGGGTCCCACGAGCAGTACTTC
cdr3_aa: CASSLSEGSHEQYF

d_call: TRBD2
j_call: TRBJ2-3
v_call: TRBV11-2
clone_size: .
cdr3_nt: TGTGCCAGCAGCTACCGGACTAGACTCACAGATACGCAGTATTTT
cdr3_aa: CASSYRTRLTDTQYF

d_call: .
j_call: TRBJ1-1
v_call: TRBV4-1
clone_size: few
cdr3_nt: TGCGCCAGCAGCCAGATTGGACTGGGGGACACTGAAGCTTTCTTT
cdr3_aa: CASSQIGLGDTEAFF

d_call: .
j_call: TRBJ2-2
v_call: TRBV10-3
clone_size: few
cdr3_nt: TGTGCCATCAAGAGGGAAAGTAGCGGGGAGCTGTTTTTT
cdr3_aa: CAIKRESSGELFF

d_call: .
j_call: TRBJ2-1
v_call: TRBV10-3
clone_size: few
cdr3_nt: TGTGCCATCACTGAGGCAAGCTCCTACAATGAGCAGTTCTTC
cdr3_aa: CAITEASSYNEQFF

d_call: TRBD1
j_call: TRBJ2-3
v_call: TRBV28
clone_size: .
cdr3_nt: TGTGCCAGCACCCTGGGACAGGGGGCGAGAGATACGCAGTATTTT
cdr3_aa: CASTLGQGARDTQYF

d_call: TRBD2
j_call: TRBJ2-1
v_call: TRBV7-8
clone_size: many
cdr3_nt: TGTGCCAGCAGCCCGGGGGGGGTCAGGAATGAGCAGTTCTTC
cdr3_aa: CASSPGGVRNEQFF

d_call: TRBD1
j_call: TRBJ2-5
v_call: TRBV15
clone_size: many
cdr3_nt: TGTGCCACCAGCAGAGACCTCCGGGACAGACTCCAAGAGACCCAGTACTTC
cdr3_aa: CATSRDLRDRLQETQYF

d_call: TRBD2
j_call: TRBJ2-5
v_call: TRBV6-2/TRBV6-3
clone_size: .
cdr3_nt: TGTGCCAGCAGCCTAGCGGTCCAAGAGACCCAGTACTTC
cdr3_aa: CASSLAVQETQYF

d_call: .
j_call: TRBJ1-6
v_call: TRBV6-2/TRBV6-3
clone_size: .
cdr3_nt: TGTGCCAGCAGTTACGGAGGGTATAATTCACCCCTCCACTTT
cdr3_aa: CASSYGGYNSPLHF

d_call: TRBD2
j_call: TRBJ2-1
v_call: TRBV4-3
clone_size: few
cdr3_nt: TGCGCCAGCAGCCACCCCAGAGAGCGGGGGGAGGATGAGCAGTTCTTC
cdr3_aa: CASSHPRERGEDEQFF

d_call: .
j_call: TRBJ1-2
v_call: TRBV14
clone_size: .
cdr3_nt: TGTGCCAGCAGCCAATCACCTAACCAGAGGCCCAGAGATGGCTACACCTTC
cdr3_aa: CASSQSPNQRPRDGYTF

d_call: .
j_call: TRBJ2-1
v_call: TRBV6-2/TRBV6-3
clone_size: few
cdr3_nt: TGTGCCAGCAGTTACACCCCGTACTACAATGAGCAGTTCTTC
cdr3_aa: CASSYTPYYNEQFF

d_call: TRBD2
j_call: TRBJ2-1
v_call: TRBV29-1
clone_size: many
cdr3_nt: TGCAGCGTTGAAGGACTAGCGGGGGGGCTTAGCTCCTACAATGAGCAGTTCTTC
cdr3_aa: CSVEGLAGGLSSYNEQFF

d_call: TRBD1
j_call: TRBJ2-1
v_call: TRBV7-9
clone_size: many
cdr3_nt: TGTGCCAGCAGCTTCCTCCCCCGGGACAGCCCCTACAATGAGCAGTTCTTC
cdr3_aa: CASSFLPRDSPYNEQFF

d_call: TRBD1
j_call: TRBJ2-1
v_call: TRBV6-6
clone_size: .
cdr3_nt: TGTGCCAGCAGTTACGACAACAGGGGGCCGTGGCAGTTCTTC
cdr3_aa: CASSYDNRGPWQFF

d_call: .
j_call: TRBJ2-1
v_call: TRBV2
clone_size: .
cdr3_nt: TGTGCCAGCAGTGAACGAGGCGCTACCTTGAATGAGCAGTTCTTC
cdr3_aa: CASSERGATLNEQFF

d_call: .
j_call: TRBJ2-3
v_call: TRBV5-1
clone_size: .
cdr3_nt: TGCGCCAGCAGCATGCGCGCGGGGAGCACAGATACGCAGTATTTT
cdr3_aa: CASSMRAGSTDTQYF

d_call: .
j_call: TRBJ2-1
v_call: TRBV7-2
clone_size: many
cdr3_nt: TGTGCCAGCAGCCCTCGCACAGGGCCCTACAATGAGCAGTTCTTC
cdr3_aa: CASSPRTGPYNEQFF

d_call: .
j_call: TRBJ2-2
v_call: TRBV4-3
clone_size: .
cdr3_nt: TGCGCCAGCAGCCACGAGGCAGTCACGAACACCGGGGAGCTGTTTTTT
cdr3_aa: CASSHEAVTNTGELFF